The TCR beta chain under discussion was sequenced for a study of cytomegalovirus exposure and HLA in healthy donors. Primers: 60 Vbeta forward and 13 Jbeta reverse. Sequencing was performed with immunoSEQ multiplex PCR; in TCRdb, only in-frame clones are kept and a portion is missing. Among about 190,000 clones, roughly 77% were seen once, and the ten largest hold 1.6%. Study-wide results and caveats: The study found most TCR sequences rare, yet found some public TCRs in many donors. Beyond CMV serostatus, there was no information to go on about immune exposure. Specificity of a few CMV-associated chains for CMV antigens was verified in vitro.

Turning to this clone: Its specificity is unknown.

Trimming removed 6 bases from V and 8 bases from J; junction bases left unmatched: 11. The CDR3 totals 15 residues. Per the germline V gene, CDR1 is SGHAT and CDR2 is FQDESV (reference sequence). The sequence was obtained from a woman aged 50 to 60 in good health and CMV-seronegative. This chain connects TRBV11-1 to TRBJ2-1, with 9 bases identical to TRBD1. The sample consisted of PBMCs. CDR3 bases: TGTGCCAGCAGTCCCGGACAGGGGCCCCCGGATGAGCAGTTCTTC. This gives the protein CASSPGQGPPDEQFF.